This T cell receptor beta chain was observed in a study of Ad26.COV2.S vaccination and SARS-CoV-2 variants. The overall study: Administration of Ad26.COV2.S was intramuscular, either once or twice 56 days apart.

The assay was immunoSEQ multiplex PCR, and TCRdb's table has in-frame clones only and misses some. This sample has 380,000 or so clones, with about 86% found just once. CDR3 size: 13 residues. Germline values: CDR1 SGHKS, CDR2 YYEKEE (reference sequence). Trimming pared 0 bases from V and 12 bases from J, leaving 15 bases between. Treatment denoted: roughly 18 received Ad26.COV2.S at low or high dose, single or two shots; 5 received placebo; per-sample allocation not given. Samples came from day 63 after the first vaccine or placebo injection. V usage is TRBV5-5 and J usage is TRBJ1-1; no firm D call. The clonotype originates from a person aged 18-65 years who received the Ad26.COV2.S COVID-19 vaccine or a placebo. Sample: peripheral blood, taken in a trial of Ad26.COV2.S vaccine versus placebo. CDR3 DNA sequence: TGTGCCAGCAGCTTGGAGGACGTTAGGTGGTCTTTCTTT. Translation: CASSLEDVRWSFF.